This T cell receptor beta chain was found in a study of blood T cells in healthy people across ages. This clonotype has a count of ten or more. Its antigen is currently unknown. A J-beta primer mix and a sample-barcoded 5' primer were used in a second PCR of about 7 to 11 cycles. Carrying 12 random nucleotides, a template-switch adaptor labeled each individual cDNA molecule. TCRdb redid the calling of the 5' RACE reads with MiXCR, one entry per CDR3 protein. The sample holds 1.5 million to 2 million distinct CDR3 sequences, roughly 28% seen once. Broader study findings: Observed TCR beta diversity showed a strong correlation with the percentage of naive T cells as measured by flow cytometry.

This TCR was recovered from a young woman in good health. Sequenced: blood.

CDR3 amino acids: CATESDRDVGYTF. DNA for the CDR3: TGTGCCACTGAGTCCGACAGGGATGTGGGCTACACCTTC. V and J are TRBV10-3 and TRBJ1-2; 7 bases are a match to TRBD1. J was trimmed by 8 bases and V by 10 bases; bases with no gene match: 13. Germline V gene lookup returns CDR1 ENHRY and CDR2 SYGVKD. This CDR3 contains 13 residues.